The sample holds many counts of the clone carrying this T cell receptor beta chain. The antigen is not known. The data were taken from a study of T-cell memory formation after mild COVID-19. Study as a whole: TCR clusters were mostly donor specific. Study-level results: A second wave expanding day 15 to 37 was CD4+-biased; contracting clones were balanced. Cross-reactive memory apparently joined, as some responding clones appeared in pre-infection memory.

The 5'RACE method, run with constant-segment primers, produced TCR alpha and TCR beta cDNA libraries (carrying sample barcodes and UMIs). TCRdb re-derived calls from the 5' RACE reads in MiXCR, one entry per CDR3 protein. The repertoire consists of roughly 52,000 distinct CDR3 sequences, with over 7.5% occurring once and the leading ten covering 1.2%. V lost 2 bases to trimming and J lost 4 bases, with 5 bases between them. Per germline, CDR1 SQVTM and CDR2 ANQGSEA. This CDR3 comprises 11 residues. Sequencing was carried out using PBMCs or a T cell subset sorted from them (not recorded which). The chain combines TRBV29-1 with TRBJ1-2; D gene ambiguous. The receptor was isolated from a man aged 18 to 30 who had mild COVID-19 (a few samples of this study predate the infection). Cell type and time point are not known. CDR3: CSVELGYGYTF. The CDR3 coding sequence is TGCAGCGTTGAACTAGGCTATGGCTACACCTTC.